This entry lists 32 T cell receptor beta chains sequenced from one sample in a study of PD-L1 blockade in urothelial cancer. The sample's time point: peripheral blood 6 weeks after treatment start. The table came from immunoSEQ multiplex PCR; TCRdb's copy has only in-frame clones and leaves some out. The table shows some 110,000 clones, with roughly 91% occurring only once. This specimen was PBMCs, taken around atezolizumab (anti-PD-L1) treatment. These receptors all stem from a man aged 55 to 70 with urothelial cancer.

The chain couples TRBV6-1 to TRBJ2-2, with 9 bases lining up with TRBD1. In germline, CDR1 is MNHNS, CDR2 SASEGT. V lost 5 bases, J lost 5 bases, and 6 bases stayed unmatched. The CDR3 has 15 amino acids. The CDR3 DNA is TGTGCCAGCAGTTTAGAGACAGGGGGGACCGGGGAGCTGTTTTTT. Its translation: CASSLETGGTGELFF.

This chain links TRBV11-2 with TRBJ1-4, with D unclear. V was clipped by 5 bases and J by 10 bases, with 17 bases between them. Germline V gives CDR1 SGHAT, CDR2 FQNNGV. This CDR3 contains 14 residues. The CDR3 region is CASSPDIGKGKLFF. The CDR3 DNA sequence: TGTGCCAGCAGCCCAGACATCGGGAAGGGAAAACTGTTTTTT.

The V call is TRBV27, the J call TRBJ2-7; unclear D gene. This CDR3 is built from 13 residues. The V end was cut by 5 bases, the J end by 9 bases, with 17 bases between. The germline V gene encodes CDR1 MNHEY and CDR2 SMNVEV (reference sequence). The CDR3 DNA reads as TGTGCCAGCAGTCCATCTTCAGTGTTACGGCAGTACTTC. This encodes CASSPSSVLRQYF.

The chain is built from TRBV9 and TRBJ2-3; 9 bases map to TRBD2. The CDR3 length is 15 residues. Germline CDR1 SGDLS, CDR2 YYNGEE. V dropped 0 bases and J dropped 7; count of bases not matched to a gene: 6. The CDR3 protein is CASSVEGLAQNTQYF. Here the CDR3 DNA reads TGTGCCAGCAGCGTAGAGGGACTAGCACAGAATACGCAGTATTTT.

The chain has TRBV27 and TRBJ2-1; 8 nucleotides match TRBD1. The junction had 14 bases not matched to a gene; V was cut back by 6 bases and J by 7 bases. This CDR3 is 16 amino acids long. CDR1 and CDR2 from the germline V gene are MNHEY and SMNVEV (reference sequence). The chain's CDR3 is CASRPLTDRDGNEQFF. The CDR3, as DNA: TGTGCCAGCAGGCCCTTAACGGACAGGGATGGAAATGAGCAGTTCTTC.

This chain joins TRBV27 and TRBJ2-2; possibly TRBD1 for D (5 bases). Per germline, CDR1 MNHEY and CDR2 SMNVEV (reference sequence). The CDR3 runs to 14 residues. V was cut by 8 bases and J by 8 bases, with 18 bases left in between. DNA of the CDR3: TGTGCCAGCGGGGCGCGTAAGAAGATAGGGGAGCTGTTTTTT. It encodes CASGARKKIGELFF.

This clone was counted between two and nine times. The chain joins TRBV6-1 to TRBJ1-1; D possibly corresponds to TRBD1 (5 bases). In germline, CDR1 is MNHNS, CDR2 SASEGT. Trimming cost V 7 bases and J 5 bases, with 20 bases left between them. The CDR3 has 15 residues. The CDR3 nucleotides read TGTGCCAGCACCTCTCCGTTTGACGGGGGGACTGAAGCTTTCTTT. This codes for CASTSPFDGGTEAFF.

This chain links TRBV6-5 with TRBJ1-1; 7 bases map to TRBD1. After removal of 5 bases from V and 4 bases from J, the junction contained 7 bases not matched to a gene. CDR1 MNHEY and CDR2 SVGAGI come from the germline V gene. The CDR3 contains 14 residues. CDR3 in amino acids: CASSQDRESTEAFF. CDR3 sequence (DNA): TGTGCCAGCAGTCAAGACAGGGAGAGCACTGAAGCTTTCTTT.

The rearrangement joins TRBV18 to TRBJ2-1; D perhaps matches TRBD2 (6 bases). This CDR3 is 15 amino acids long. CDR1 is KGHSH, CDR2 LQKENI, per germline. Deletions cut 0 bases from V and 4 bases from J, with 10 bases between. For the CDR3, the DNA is TGTGCCAGCTCACCACCGACTAGAATTTACAATGAGCAGTTCTTC. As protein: CASSPPTRIYNEQFF.

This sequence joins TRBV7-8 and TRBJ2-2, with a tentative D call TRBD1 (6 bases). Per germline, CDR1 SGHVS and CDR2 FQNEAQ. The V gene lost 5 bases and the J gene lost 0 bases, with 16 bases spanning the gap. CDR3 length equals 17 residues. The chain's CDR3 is CASSNAPGHTNTGELFF. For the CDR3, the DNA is TGTGCCAGCAGCAACGCGCCGGGACACACGAACACCGGGGAGCTGTTTTTT.

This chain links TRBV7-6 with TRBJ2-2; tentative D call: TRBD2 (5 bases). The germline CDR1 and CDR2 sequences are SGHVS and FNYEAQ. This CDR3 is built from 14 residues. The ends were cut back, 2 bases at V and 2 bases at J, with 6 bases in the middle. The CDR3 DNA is TGTGCCAGCAGCTTAAGCGGAAACACCGGGGAGCTGTTTTTT. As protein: CASSLSGNTGELFF.

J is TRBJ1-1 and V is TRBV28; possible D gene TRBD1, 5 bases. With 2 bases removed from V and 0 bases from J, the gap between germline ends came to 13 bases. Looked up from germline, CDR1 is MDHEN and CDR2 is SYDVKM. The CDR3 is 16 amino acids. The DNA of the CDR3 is TGTGCCAGCAGTTTACCCGTTCAGGGCTTGAACACTGAAGCTTTCTTT. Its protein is CASSLPVQGLNTEAFF.

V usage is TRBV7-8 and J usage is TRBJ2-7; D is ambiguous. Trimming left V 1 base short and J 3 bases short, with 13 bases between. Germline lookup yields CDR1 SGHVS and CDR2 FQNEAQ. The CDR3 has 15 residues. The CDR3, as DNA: TGTGCCAGCAGCTTAGGGGTGGGTCCGGGCTACGAGCAGTACTTC. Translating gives CASSLGVGPGYEQYF.

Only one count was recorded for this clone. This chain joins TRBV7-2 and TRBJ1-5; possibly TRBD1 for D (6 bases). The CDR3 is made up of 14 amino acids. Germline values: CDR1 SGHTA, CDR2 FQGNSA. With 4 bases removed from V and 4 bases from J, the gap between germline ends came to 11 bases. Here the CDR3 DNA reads TGTGCCAGCAGCTATGTCAGGGGAAATCAGCCCCAGCATTTT. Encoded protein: CASSYVRGNQPQHF.

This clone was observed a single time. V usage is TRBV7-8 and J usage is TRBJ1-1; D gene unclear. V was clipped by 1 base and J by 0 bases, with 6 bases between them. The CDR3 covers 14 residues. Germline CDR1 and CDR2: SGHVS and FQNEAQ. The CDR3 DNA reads TGTGCCAGCAGCTTAGGAGGGATGAACACTGAAGCTTTCTTT. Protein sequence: CASSLGGMNTEAFF.

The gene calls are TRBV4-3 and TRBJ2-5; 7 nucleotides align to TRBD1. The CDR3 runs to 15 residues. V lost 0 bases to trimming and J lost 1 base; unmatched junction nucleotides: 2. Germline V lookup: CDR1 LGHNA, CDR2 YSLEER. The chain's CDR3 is CASSQDEGAQETQYF. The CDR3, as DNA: TGCGCCAGCAGCCAAGATGAGGGGGCCCAAGAGACCCAGTACTTC.

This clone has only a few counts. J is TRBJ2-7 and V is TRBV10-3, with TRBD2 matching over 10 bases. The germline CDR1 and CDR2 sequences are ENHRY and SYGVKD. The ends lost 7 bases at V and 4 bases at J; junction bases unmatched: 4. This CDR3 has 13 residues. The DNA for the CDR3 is TGTGCCATCACCCCTAGCGGGAGTTACGAGCAGTACTTC. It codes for CAITPSGSYEQYF.

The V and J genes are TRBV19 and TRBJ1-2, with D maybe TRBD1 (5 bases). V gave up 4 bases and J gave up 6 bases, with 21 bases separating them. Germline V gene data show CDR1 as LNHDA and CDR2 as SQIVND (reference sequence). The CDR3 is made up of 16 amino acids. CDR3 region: CASSTTIRALLNGYTF. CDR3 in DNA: TGTGCCAGTAGTACCACGATCAGGGCCTTATTGAATGGCTACACCTTC.

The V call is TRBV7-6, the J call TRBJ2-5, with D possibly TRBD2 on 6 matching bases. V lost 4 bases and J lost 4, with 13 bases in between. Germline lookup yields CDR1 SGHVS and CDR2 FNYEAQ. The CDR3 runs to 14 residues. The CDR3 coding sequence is TGTGCCAGCAGCTCTCGCGCGGGGTCAGAGACCCAGTACTTC. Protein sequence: CASSSRAGSETQYF.

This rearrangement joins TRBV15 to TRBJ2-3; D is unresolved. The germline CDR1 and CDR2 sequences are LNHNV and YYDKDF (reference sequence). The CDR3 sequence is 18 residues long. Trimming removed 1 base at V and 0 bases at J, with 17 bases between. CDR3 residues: CATSRGFVARSSTDTQYF. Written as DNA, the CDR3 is TGTGCCACCAGCAGAGGGTTCGTTGCTAGATCTAGCACAGATACGCAGTATTTT.

The CDR3 coding sequence is TGTGCCAGCAGTGAAGGGCGGGGGGCCCACAATGAGCAGTTCTTC. It codes for CASSEGRGAHNEQFF. The genes are TRBV6-1 and TRBJ2-1; TRBD2 matches at 8 bases. The length of the CDR3 is 15 residues. With 1 base clipped from V and 5 bases from J, the junction kept 4 bases outside the gene matches. The germline CDR1 and CDR2 sequences are MNHNS and SASEGT.

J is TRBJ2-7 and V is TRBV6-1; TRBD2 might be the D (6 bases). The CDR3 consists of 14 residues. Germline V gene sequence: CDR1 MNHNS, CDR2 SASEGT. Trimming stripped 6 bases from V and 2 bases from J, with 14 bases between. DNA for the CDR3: TGTGCCAGCAGGGAGGGACGGATACCCTACGAGCAGTACTTC. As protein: CASREGRIPYEQYF.

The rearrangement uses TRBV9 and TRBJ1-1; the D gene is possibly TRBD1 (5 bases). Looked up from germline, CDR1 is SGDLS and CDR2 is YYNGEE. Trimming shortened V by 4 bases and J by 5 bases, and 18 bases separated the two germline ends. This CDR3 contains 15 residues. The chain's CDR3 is CASSSLGGGMTEAFF. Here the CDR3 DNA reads TGTGCCAGCAGCAGCCTTGGCGGGGGAATGACTGAAGCTTTCTTT.

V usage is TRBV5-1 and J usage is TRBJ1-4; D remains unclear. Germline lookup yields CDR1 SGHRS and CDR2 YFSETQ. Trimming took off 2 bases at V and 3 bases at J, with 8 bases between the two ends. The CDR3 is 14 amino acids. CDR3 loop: CASSFDLSNEKLFF. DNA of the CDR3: TGCGCCAGCAGCTTTGACTTATCTAATGAAAAACTGTTTTTT.

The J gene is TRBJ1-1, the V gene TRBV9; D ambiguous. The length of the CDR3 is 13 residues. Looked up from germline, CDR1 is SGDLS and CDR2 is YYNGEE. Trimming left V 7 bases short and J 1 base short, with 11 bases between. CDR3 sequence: CASGSEGNTEAFF. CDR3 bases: TGTGCCAGCGGGTCGGAGGGGAACACTGAAGCTTTCTTT.

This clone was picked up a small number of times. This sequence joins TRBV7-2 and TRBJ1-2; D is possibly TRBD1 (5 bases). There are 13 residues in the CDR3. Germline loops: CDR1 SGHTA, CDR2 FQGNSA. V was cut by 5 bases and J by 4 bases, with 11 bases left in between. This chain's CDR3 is CASSKRQTYGYTF. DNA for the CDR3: TGTGCCAGCAGCAAACGACAGACCTATGGCTACACCTTC.

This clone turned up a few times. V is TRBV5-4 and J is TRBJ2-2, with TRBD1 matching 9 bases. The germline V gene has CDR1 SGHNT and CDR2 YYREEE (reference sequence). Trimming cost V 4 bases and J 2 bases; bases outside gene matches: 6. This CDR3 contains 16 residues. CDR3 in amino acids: CASSPRDRANTGELFF. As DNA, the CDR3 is TGTGCCAGCAGCCCGAGGGACAGGGCCAACACCGGGGAGCTGTTTTTT.

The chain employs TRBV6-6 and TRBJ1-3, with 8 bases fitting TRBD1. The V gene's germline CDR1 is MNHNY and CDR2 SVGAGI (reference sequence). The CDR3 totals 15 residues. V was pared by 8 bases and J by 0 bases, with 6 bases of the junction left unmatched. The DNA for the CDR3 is TGTGCCAGCCGGACAGGGTCCCGCTCTGGAAACACCATATATTTT. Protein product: CASRTGSRSGNTIYF.

CDR3 region: CASGFRTSGYNEQFF. CDR3 DNA sequence: TGTGCCAGCGGCTTTAGGACTAGCGGGTACAATGAGCAGTTCTTC. The rearrangement links TRBV28 to TRBJ2-1, with 11 bases matching TRBD2. The CDR3 is 15 residues long. Trimming removed 8 bases from V and 4 bases from J; junction bases left unmatched: 7. Per the germline V gene, CDR1 is MDHEN and CDR2 is SYDVKM. The whole variable domain, remainder taken from reference TRBV28 and TRBJ2-1, is DVKVTQSSRYLVKRTGEKVFLECVQDMDHENMFWYRQDPGLGLRLIYFSYDVKMKEKGDIPEGYSVSREKKERFSLILESASTNQTSMYLCASGFRTSGYNEQFFGPGTRLTVL.

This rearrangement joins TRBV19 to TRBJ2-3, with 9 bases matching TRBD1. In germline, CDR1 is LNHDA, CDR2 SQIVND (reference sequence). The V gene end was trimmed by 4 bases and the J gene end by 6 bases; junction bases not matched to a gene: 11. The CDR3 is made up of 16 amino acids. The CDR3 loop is CASSTPGQGFGDTQYF. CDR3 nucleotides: TGTGCCAGTAGTACCCCCGGACAGGGGTTCGGGGATACGCAGTATTTT. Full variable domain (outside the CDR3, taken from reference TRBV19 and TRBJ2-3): DGGITQSPKYLFRKEGQNVTLSCEQNLNHDAMYWYRQDPGQGLRLIYYSQIVNDFQKGDIAEGYSVSREKKESFPLTVTSAQKNPTAFYLCASSTPGQGFGDTQYFGPGTRLTVL.

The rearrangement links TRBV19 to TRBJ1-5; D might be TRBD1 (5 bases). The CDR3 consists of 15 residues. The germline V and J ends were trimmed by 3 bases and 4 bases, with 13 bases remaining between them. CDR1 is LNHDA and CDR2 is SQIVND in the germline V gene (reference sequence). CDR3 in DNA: TGTGCCAGTAGTATCTTCCCGACAGCGAATCAGCCCCAGCATTTT. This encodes CASSIFPTANQPQHF.

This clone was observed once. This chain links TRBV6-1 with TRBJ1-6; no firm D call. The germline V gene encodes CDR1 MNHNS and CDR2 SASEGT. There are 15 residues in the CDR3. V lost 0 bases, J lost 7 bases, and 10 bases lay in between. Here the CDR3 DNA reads TGTGCCAGCAGTGAAGCGAGGGCGGGGAATTCACCCCTCCACTTT. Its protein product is CASSEARAGNSPLHF.